This T cell receptor beta chain is from a study of neoadjuvant nivolumab and ipilimumab in lung cancer. Broader study findings: TCR clonality did not significantly correlate with pathologic tumor regression. TCR richness and clonality were higher in tumors than adjacent uninvolved lung.

This clone has only a few counts. The antigen remains undetermined. The junction shows a germline mismatch at one end, possibly a read error. TCRdb's table, derived via immunoSEQ multiplex PCR, lists solely in-frame clones and lacks some. The sample holds around 13,000 clones, roughly 75% seen once. The length of the CDR3 is 15 residues. Germline V gene sequence: CDR1 SSHAT, CDR2 FNYEAQ (reference sequence). This rearrangement joins TRBV7-7 to TRBJ2-5; TRBD1 matches 9 bases. The clonotype originates from an adult with non-small cell lung cancer. The material was peripheral blood, obtained after neoadjuvant nivolumab, alone or with ipilimumab, at or shortly before surgery. The CDR3 DNA is TGTGCTAGCAGCCTAGGGACAGGGACCCAAGAGACCCAGTACTTC. Protein product: CASSLGTGTQETQYF.